The rows below give T cell receptor beta chains drawn from one sample of a study of blood T cell repertoires in COVID-19. Measured with immunoSEQ multiplex PCR; TCRdb has only the in-frame clones, and not every one. The sample has about 370,000 clones; around 91% are singletons. The specimen was peripheral blood. Every receptor here comes from a man between 18 and 35 years old with active or convalescent COVID-19. The conserved cysteine and the conserved F or W are not part of the CDR3 here. The D gene is left open where the match is weak.

v_gene: TRBV19
j_gene: TRBJ2-3
d_gene: TRBD2
CDR3aa: ASTAGLNFYSGETDTQY

v_gene: TRBV28
j_gene: TRBJ1-6
d_gene: -
CDR3aa: ASSGGGAGNDSPLH

v_gene: TRBV7-9
j_gene: TRBJ2-7
d_gene: TRBD2
CDR3aa: ASSLRTSGGYEQY

v_gene: TRBV7-9
j_gene: TRBJ2-1
d_gene: TRBD2
CDR3aa: ASRPLAGKDNEQF

v_gene: TRBV19
j_gene: TRBJ1-3
d_gene: TRBD1
CDR3aa: ASSIPGQGNSGNTIY

v_gene: TRBV18
j_gene: TRBJ2-7
d_gene: -
CDR3aa: ASSPQETYEQY

v_gene: TRBV29-1
j_gene: TRBJ2-1
d_gene: TRBD2
CDR3aa: SVGPRLAGGNEQF

v_gene: TRBV9
j_gene: TRBJ2-1
d_gene: TRBD1
CDR3aa: ASSAAGTGNNEQF

v_gene: TRBV29-1
j_gene: TRBJ1-2
d_gene: -
CDR3aa: SVGSPGHT

v_gene: TRBV11-2
j_gene: TRBJ2-7
d_gene: -
CDR3aa: ASSLGRRSSSYEQY

v_gene: TRBV5-8
j_gene: TRBJ2-3
d_gene: TRBD1
CDR3aa: ASSLTGTGAVANTQY

v_gene: TRBV7-2
j_gene: TRBJ2-1
d_gene: TRBD1
CDR3aa: ASSLVKGAYEQF

v_gene: TRBV6-6
j_gene: TRBJ1-6
d_gene: -
CDR3aa: ASSYSDSSPLH

v_gene: TRBV4-2
j_gene: TRBJ1-2
d_gene: -
CDR3aa: ASSQREGDYGYT

v_gene: TRBV9
j_gene: TRBJ2-1
d_gene: TRBD2
CDR3aa: ASSLGRLNEQF

v_gene: TRBV5-1
j_gene: TRBJ2-5
d_gene: TRBD2
CDR3aa: ASSLELAETQY

v_gene: TRBV29-1
j_gene: TRBJ1-1
d_gene: -
CDR3aa: SVRDWDRRNTEAF

v_gene: TRBV6-6
j_gene: TRBJ1-5
d_gene: TRBD1
CDR3aa: ASSLDRGISNQPQH

v_gene: TRBV6-5
j_gene: TRBJ2-5
d_gene: -
CDR3aa: ASSFFIGGETQY

v_gene: TRBV24-1
j_gene: TRBJ1-3
d_gene: -
CDR3aa: ATSDSPGNSGNTIY

v_gene: TRBV19
j_gene: TRBJ1-5
d_gene: TRBD1
CDR3aa: ASSIETGSNQPQH

v_gene: TRBV5-1
j_gene: TRBJ2-5
d_gene: -
CDR3aa: ASSLARVIQGETQY

v_gene: TRBV27
j_gene: TRBJ1-1
d_gene: -
CDR3aa: ASSLMGAGTEAF

v_gene: TRBV27
j_gene: TRBJ1-5
d_gene: TRBD1
CDR3aa: ASSFRQGNQPQH

v_gene: TRBV19
j_gene: TRBJ1-2
d_gene: TRBD1
CDR3aa: ASSITGQGEGYGYT

v_gene: TRBV18
j_gene: TRBJ2-7
d_gene: TRBD1
CDR3aa: ASSPQRTGVRYEQY

v_gene: TRBV6-6
j_gene: TRBJ2-3
d_gene: -
CDR3aa: ASGQGGDTQY

v_gene: TRBV5-5
j_gene: TRBJ1-3
d_gene: TRBD1
CDR3aa: ASSQGGQGGNTIY

v_gene: TRBV7-9
j_gene: TRBJ1-2
d_gene: -
CDR3aa: ASSPGGGNYGYT

v_gene: TRBV6-6
j_gene: TRBJ2-3
d_gene: -
CDR3aa: ASSYLGASPDTQY

v_gene: TRBV6-5
j_gene: TRBJ1-1
d_gene: -
CDR3aa: ASSTRQDGTEAF

v_gene: TRBV7-2
j_gene: TRBJ1-2
d_gene: TRBD1
CDR3aa: ASSFQDRGDYT

v_gene: TRBV2
j_gene: TRBJ1-5
d_gene: -
CDR3aa: ASTGAGAGNQPQH

v_gene: TRBV7-3
j_gene: TRBJ2-5
d_gene: -
CDR3aa: ASSLTVGQRETQY

v_gene: TRBV29-1
j_gene: TRBJ1-1
d_gene: TRBD1
CDR3aa: SGTGAVATEAF

v_gene: TRBV7-3
j_gene: TRBJ2-7
d_gene: TRBD2
CDR3aa: ASSLTRLAGERYEQY

v_gene: TRBV10-3
j_gene: TRBJ2-7
d_gene: TRBD1
CDR3aa: AISEPGQVIDEQY

v_gene: TRBV7-2
j_gene: TRBJ2-5
d_gene: -
CDR3aa: ASTRSRQETQY

v_gene: TRBV18
j_gene: TRBJ1-2
d_gene: -
CDR3aa: ASSPLDSYYGYT

v_gene: TRBV3-1/TRBV3-2
j_gene: TRBJ1-4
d_gene: TRBD1
CDR3aa: ASSQRQGGEKLF

v_gene: TRBV30
j_gene: TRBJ2-1
d_gene: -
CDR3aa: AWRAKGLAGKGHNEQF

v_gene: TRBV29-1
j_gene: TRBJ1-1
d_gene: -
CDR3aa: SVDGGGTEAF

v_gene: TRBV5-1
j_gene: TRBJ1-2
d_gene: -
CDR3aa: ASSHLGGDGYT

v_gene: TRBV19
j_gene: TRBJ2-3
d_gene: -
CDR3aa: ASSSFTDTQY

v_gene: TRBV28
j_gene: TRBJ2-7
d_gene: -
CDR3aa: ASSLGGGQAFYEQY

v_gene: TRBV19
j_gene: TRBJ1-2
d_gene: TRBD1
CDR3aa: ASMPGQGYGYT

v_gene: TRBV5-6
j_gene: TRBJ1-6
d_gene: -
CDR3aa: ASSFSQNNSPLH

v_gene: TRBV7-9
j_gene: TRBJ2-1
d_gene: -
CDR3aa: ASSRRWGDLNEQF

v_gene: TRBV4-1
j_gene: TRBJ1-3
d_gene: TRBD1
CDR3aa: ASSPPGTGGNTIY

v_gene: TRBV28
j_gene: TRBJ2-1
d_gene: TRBD2
CDR3aa: ASSSPSAGVSNEQF

v_gene: TRBV4-1
j_gene: TRBJ2-7
d_gene: -
CDR3aa: ASSLQGGVSYEQY

v_gene: TRBV19
j_gene: TRBJ2-5
d_gene: -
CDR3aa: ASERGGGETQY